This record looks at one TCR beta chain sequence and its context. These data originate in a study of CD8 T cells in Susac syndrome. Germline lookup yields CDR1 SGHRS and CDR2 YFSETQ. The CDR3 length is 15 residues. V shed 6 bases and J shed 2 bases, with 17 bases lying between them. The RNA, about 0.45 to 1 ug, was put through reverse transcription using random hexamers. The CDR3 of TCR beta was amplified by immunoSEQ multiplex PCR across 54 Vbeta and 13 Jbeta. TCRdb passed the immunoSEQ multiplex PCR reads through MiXCR, listing each CDR3 protein once. The sample yields under 550,000 distinct CDR3 sequences, 75% to 90% seen once. TCR beta sequencing covered blood CD8+ and CD4+ T cells.

The V gene is TRBV5-1, the J gene TRBJ2-5; D is tentatively TRBD1 or TRBD2 (6 bases each). The sequenced sample consisted of CD8+ T cells from PBMCs. This sequence was found in a human donor with multiple sclerosis. The CDR3 DNA sequence: TGCGCCAGCACCCTCCTCGGGGGCAAACAAGAGACCCAGTACTTC. It encodes CASTLLGGKQETQYF.